This section outlines one T cell receptor (beta chain) sequence together with its context. Profiling relied on immunoSEQ multiplex PCR, and the TCRdb table lists in-frame clones only, not all of them. The sample lists tens of thousands of clones; 85% to 95% were seen once. Germline CDR1 and CDR2: GTSNPN and SVGIG (reference sequence). The CDR3 spans 14 residues. Deletions cut 3 bases from V and 7 bases from J, with 13 bases between. This sample stems from a study of T cell changes during pregnancy in multiple sclerosis. The chain links TRBV30 to TRBJ1-6; a possible D gene is TRBD1 (6 bases). Here the sequenced sample was CD4+ T cells from peripheral blood mononuclear cells, taken in the second trimester of pregnancy. The TCR originated in a female donor in good health, enrolled as a control in a pregnancy study. The CDR3 loop is CAWRPTGTNSPLHF. In nucleotides, the CDR3 is TGTGCCTGGAGGCCGACAGGAACGAATTCACCCCTCCACTTT.